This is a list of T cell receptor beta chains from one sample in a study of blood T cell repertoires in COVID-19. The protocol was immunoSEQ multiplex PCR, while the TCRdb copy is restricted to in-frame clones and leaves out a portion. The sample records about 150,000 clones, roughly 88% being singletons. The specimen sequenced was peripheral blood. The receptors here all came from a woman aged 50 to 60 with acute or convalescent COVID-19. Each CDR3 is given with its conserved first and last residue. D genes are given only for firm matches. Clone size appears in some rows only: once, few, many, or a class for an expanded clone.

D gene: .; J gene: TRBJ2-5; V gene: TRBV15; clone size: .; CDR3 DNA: TGTGCCGTAGGGAGGGAGACCCAGTACTTC; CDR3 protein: CAVGRETQYF
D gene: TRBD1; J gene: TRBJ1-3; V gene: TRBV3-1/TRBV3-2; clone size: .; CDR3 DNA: TGTGCCAGCAGCCGAGCGACAGGGTCGGGGGACACCATATATTTT; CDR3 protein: CASSRATGSGDTIYF
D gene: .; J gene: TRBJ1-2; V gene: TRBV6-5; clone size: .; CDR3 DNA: TGTGCCAGCAGGGAGGCTCCCTACCTTAACTATGGCTACACCTTC; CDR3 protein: CASREAPYLNYGYTF
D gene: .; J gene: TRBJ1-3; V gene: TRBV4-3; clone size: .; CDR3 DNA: TGCGCCAGCAGCCAGGGGGCCGTTCAGAGTGGAAACACCATATATTTT; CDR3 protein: CASSQGAVQSGNTIYF
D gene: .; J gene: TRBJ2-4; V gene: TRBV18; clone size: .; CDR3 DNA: TGTGCCAGCTCACCAGCGGAGTGGAGCTCCAAAAACATTCAGTACTTC; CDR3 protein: CASSPAEWSSKNIQYF
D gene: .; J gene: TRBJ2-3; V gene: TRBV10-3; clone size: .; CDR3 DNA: .; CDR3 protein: CAIGGTSGLIRSIF
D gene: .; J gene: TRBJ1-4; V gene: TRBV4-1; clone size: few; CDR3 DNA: TGCGCCAGCAGCCAACCGGGACGGGAGGATGAAAAACTGTTTTTT; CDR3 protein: CASSQPGREDEKLFF
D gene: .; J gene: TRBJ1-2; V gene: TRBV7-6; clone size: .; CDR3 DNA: TGTGCCAGCAGCCCCAGGTTGGATGGAGGCCCTGGCTACACCTTC; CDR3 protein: CASSPRLDGGPGYTF
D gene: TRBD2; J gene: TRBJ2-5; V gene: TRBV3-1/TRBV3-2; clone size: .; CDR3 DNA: TGTGCCAGCAGCCAAGACCGGCTAGCGGGAGGGCCCGGTCCTCGGGAGACCCAGTACTTC; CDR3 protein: CASSQDRLAGGPGPRETQYF
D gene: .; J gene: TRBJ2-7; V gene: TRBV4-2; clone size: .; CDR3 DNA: TGTGCCAGCAGCCAAGATTGGGCGGGCTCCTACGAGCAGTACTTC; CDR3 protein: CASSQDWAGSYEQYF
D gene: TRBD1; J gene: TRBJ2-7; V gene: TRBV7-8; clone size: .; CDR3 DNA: TGTGCCAGCAGCTTAGCCCGTGGGACAGGGGACTTATACGAGCAGTACTTC; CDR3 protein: CASSLARGTGDLYEQYF
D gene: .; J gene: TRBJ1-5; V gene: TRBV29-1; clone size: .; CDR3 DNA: TGCAGCGTTGGCGAGAATAGCAATCAGCCCCAGCATTTT; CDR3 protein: CSVGENSNQPQHF
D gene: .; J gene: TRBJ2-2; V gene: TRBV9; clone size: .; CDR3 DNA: TGTGCCAGCAGCGTAGGCGGATCAAACACCGGGGAGCTGTTTTTT; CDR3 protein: CASSVGGSNTGELFF
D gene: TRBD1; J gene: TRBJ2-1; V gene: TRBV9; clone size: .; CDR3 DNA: TGTGCCAGCAGCGGGGACAGGACAGGGGCTAATGAGCAGTTCTTC; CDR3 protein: CASSGDRTGANEQFF
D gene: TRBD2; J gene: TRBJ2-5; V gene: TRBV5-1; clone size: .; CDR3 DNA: TGCGCCAGCAGCCCCGGGACTAGCGGGGTTGGGGAGACCCAGTACTTC; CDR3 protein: CASSPGTSGVGETQYF
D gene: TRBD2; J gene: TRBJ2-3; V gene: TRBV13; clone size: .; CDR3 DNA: TGTGCCAGCAGCCTCGGGGGGGCCCCAGATACGCAGTATTTT; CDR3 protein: CASSLGGAPDTQYF
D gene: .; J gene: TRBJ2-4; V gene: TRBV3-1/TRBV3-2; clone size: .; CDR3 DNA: TGTGCCAGCAGCCAAGGGGCAGGCCCCAAAAACATTCAGTACTTC; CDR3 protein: CASSQGAGPKNIQYF
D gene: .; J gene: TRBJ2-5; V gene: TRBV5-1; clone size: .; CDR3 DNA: TGCGCCAGCAGCTTGGCCAGTCCTCAAGAGACCCAGTACTTC; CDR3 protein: CASSLASPQETQYF
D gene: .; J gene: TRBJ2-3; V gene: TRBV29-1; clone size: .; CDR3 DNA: TGCAGCGTTGGTGGTAGGGACTTGAGCACCAACACAGATACGCAGTATTTT; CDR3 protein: CSVGGRDLSTNTDTQYF
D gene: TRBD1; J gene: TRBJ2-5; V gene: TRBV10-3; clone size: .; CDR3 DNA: TGTGCCATCAGTGAGCCGGGACAGGGGGCTTTAGAGACCCAGTACTTC; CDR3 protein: CAISEPGQGALETQYF
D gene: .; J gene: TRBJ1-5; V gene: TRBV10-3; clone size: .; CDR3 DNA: TGTGCCATCATTTGGTTACAAATCAACCCCAATCAGCCCCAGCATTTT; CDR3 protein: CAIIWLQINPNQPQHF
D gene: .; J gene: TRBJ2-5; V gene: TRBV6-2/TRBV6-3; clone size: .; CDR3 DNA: TGTGCCAGCAGTAGACGACTGGTTCAAGAGACCCAGTACTTC; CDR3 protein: CASSRRLVQETQYF
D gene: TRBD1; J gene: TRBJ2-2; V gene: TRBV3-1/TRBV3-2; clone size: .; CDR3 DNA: TGTGCCAGCAAGGGGGACAGGGTTACCGGGGAGCTGTTTTTT; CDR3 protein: CASKGDRVTGELFF
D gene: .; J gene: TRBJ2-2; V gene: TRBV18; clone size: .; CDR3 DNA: TGTGCCAGCTCACAACTCACCCTAGCGACCAACACCGGGGAGCTGTTTTTT; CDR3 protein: CASSQLTLATNTGELFF
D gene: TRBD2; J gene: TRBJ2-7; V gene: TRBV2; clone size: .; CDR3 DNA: TGTGCCAGCAGTGCCGGGAGGCTCTACGAGCAGTACTTC; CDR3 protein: CASSAGRLYEQYF
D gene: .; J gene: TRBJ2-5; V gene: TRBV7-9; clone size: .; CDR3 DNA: TGTGCCAGCAGCTTAGGAGGGATGCAAGAGACCCAGTACTTC; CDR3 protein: CASSLGGMQETQYF
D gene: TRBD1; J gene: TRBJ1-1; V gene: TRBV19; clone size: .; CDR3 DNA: TGTGCCAGTAGTGAGCCCGGGACAGCTAACACTGAAGCTTTCTTT; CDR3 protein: CASSEPGTANTEAFF
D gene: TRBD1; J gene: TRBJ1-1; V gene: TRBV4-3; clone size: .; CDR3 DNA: TGCGCCAGCAGCCAAGATCCCCCGGACAGGGTGAACACTGAAGCTTTCTTT; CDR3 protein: CASSQDPPDRVNTEAFF
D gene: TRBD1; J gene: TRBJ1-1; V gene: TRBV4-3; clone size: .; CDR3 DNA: TGCGCCAGCAGCCAAGATCAGGGGGAGTCGCGGGGCTGGGGCACTGAAGCTTTCTTT; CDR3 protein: CASSQDQGESRGWGTEAFF
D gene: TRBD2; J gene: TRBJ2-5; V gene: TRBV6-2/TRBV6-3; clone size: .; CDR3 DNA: TGTGCCAGCAGTATACTAGCGGGCTCGGGAGAGACCCAGTACTTC; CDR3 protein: CASSILAGSGETQYF
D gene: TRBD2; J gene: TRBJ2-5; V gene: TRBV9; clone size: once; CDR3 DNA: TGTGCCAGCAGCGTAGTCGGCGGGGGAGAGACCCAGTACTTC; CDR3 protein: CASSVVGGGETQYF
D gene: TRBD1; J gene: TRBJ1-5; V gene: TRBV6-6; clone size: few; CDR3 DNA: TGTGCCAGCAGCCGTGGGACAGGGAAAAATCAGCCCCAGCATTTT; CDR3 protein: CASSRGTGKNQPQHF
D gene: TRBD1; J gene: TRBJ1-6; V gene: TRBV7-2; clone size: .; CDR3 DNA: TGTGCCAGCAGCTTAATCAGGGGGGATTCACCCCTCCACTTT; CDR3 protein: CASSLIRGDSPLHF